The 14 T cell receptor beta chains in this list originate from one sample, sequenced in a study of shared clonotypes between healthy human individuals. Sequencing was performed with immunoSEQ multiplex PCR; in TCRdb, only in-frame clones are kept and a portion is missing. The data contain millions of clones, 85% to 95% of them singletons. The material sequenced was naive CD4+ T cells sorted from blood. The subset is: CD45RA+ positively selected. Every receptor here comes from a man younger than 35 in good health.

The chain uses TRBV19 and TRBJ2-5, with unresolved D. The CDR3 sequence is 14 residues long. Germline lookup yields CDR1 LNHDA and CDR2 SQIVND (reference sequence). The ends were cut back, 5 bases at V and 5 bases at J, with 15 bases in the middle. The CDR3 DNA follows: TGTGCCAGTAGTGCCGATTTAGTTCAGGAGACCCAGTACTTC. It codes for CASSADLVQETQYF.

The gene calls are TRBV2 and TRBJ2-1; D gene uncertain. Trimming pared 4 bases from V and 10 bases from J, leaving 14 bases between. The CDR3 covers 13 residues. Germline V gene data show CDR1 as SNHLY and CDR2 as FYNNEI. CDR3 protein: CASSGLRQGEQFF. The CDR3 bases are TGTGCCAGCAGTGGGCTGAGGCAAGGGGAGCAGTTCTTC. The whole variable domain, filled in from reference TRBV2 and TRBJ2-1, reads EPEVTQTPSHQVTQMGQEVILRCVPISNHLYFYWYRQILGQKVEFLVSFYNNEISEKSEIFDDQFSVERPDGSNFTLKIRSTKLEDSAMYFCASSGLRQGEQFFGPGTRLTVL.

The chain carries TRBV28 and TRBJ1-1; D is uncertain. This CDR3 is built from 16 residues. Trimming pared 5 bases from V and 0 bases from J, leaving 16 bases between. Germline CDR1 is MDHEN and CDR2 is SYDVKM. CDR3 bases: TGTGCCAGCAGTCCGAATACGACGCCAATGAACACTGAAGCTTTCTTT. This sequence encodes CASSPNTTPMNTEAFF.

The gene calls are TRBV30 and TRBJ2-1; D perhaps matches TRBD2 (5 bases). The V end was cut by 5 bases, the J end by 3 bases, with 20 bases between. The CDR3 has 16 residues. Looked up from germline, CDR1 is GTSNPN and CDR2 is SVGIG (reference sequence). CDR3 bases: TGTGCCTGGTCGGTAGGAAGCGTACTAGTCTACAATGAGCAGTTCTTC. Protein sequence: CAWSVGSVLVYNEQFF.

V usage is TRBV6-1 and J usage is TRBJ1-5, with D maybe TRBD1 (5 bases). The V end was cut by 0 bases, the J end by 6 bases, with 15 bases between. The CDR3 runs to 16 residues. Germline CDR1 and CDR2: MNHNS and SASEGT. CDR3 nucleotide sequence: TGTGCCAGCAGTGAAGCGGTCAGGGCAGGGATTCAGCCCCAGCATTTT. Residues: CASSEAVRAGIQPQHF.

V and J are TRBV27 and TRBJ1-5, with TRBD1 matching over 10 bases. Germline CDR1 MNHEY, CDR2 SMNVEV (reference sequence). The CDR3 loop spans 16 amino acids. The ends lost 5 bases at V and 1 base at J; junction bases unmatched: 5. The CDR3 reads CASSALGQGSNQPQHF. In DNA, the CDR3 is TGTGCCAGCAGTGCTCTGGGACAGGGGAGCAATCAGCCCCAGCATTTT.

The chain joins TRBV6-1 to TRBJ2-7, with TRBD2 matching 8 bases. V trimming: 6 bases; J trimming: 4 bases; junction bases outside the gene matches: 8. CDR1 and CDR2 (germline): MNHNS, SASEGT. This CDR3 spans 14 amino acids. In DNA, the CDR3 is TGTGCCAGCAGGCGGGGGGCGAGTTGGTACGAGCAGTACTTC. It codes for CASRRGASWYEQYF.

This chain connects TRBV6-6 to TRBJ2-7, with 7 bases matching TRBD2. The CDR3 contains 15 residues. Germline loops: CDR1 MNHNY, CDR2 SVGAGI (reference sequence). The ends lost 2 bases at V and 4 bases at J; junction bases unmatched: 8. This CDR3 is CASSYLSGGEYEQYF. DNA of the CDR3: TGTGCCAGCAGTTACCTAAGTGGGGGGGAGTACGAGCAGTACTTC.

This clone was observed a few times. CDR3 region: CASSKGRDGYTF. CDR3 nucleotide sequence: TGTGCCAGCAGCAAAGGGAGGGATGGCTACACCTTC. This chain connects TRBV2 to TRBJ1-2, with D hard to call. The germline V gene encodes CDR1 SNHLY and CDR2 FYNNEI. The CDR3 length is 12 residues. V was shortened by 6 bases and J by 6 bases, with 11 bases between the two germline ends.

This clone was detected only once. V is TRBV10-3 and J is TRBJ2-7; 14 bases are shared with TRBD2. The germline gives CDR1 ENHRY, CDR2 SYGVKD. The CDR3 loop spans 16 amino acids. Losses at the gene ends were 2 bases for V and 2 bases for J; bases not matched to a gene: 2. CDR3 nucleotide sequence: TGTGCCATCAGTGAGATGGGACTAGCGGGGGCCTACGAGCAGTACTTC. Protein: CAISEMGLAGAYEQYF.

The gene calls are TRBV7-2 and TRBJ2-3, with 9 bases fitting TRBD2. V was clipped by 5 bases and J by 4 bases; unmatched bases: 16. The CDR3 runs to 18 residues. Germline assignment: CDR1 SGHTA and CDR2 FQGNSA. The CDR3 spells CASSPPNPRLADSDTQYF. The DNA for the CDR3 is TGTGCCAGCAGCCCCCCGAATCCTAGACTAGCGGATTCAGATACGCAGTATTTT.

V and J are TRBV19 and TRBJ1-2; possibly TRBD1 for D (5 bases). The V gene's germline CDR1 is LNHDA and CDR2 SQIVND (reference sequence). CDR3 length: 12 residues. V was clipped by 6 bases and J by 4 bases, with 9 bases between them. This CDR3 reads CASRSGTYGYTF. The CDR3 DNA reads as TGTGCCAGTAGATCAGGGACCTATGGCTACACCTTC. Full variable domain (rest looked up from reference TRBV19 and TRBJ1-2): DGGITQSPKYLFRKEGQNVTLSCEQNLNHDAMYWYRQDPGQGLRLIYYSQIVNDFQKGDIAEGYSVSREKKESFPLTVTSAQKNPTAFYLCASRSGTYGYTFGSGTRLTVV.

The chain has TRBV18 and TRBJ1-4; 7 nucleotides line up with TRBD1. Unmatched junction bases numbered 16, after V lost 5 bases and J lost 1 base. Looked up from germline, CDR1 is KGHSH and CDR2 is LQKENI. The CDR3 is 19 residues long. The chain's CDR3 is CASSSRQGLAIGTNEKLFF. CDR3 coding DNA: TGTGCCAGCTCATCCCGACAGGGCCTTGCTATCGGAACTAATGAAAAACTGTTTTTT.

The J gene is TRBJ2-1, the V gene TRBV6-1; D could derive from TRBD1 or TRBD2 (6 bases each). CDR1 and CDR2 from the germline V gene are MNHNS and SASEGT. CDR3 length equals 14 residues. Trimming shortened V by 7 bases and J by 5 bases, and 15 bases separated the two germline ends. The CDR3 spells CASTRGVSNNEQFF. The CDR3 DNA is TGTGCCAGCACGAGGGGGGTTTCAAACAATGAGCAGTTCTTC.